This passage covers 26 T cell receptor beta chains from one sample sequenced in a study of shared clonotypes between healthy human individuals. The table came from immunoSEQ multiplex PCR; TCRdb's copy has only in-frame clones and leaves some out. The sample contains some 1.5 million clones, approximately 98% of which appear only once. The sample was naive CD4+ T cells sorted from blood. Subset reported: CD45RA+ positively selected. The receptors shown here come from a man aged 25 to 40 in good health.

About this clone: Different DNA sequences within this sample yield the same CDR3. The V and J genes are TRBV5-1 and TRBJ2-5; tentatively, D is TRBD2 (5 bases). CDR3 length equals 14 residues. V lost 3 bases and J 5 bases, leaving 14 bases between the germline ends. The germline V gene encodes CDR1 SGHRS and CDR2 YFSETQ. CDR3 sequence reads: CASSSAGGGETQYF. Written as DNA, the CDR3 is TGCGCCAGCAGCTCCGCAGGCGGCGGGGAGACCCAGTACTTC.

The chain joins TRBV28 to TRBJ2-1, with 7 nucleotides matching TRBD1. CDR1 is MDHEN, CDR2 SYDVKM, per germline. Trimming at V came to 6 bases and at J to 8 bases, leaving 7 bases not matched to a gene. The CDR3 has 13 amino acids. The DNA for the CDR3 is TGTGCCAGCAGAAAAACAGGGGTCCATGAGCAGTTCTTC. Its protein product is CASRKTGVHEQFF. Full variable domain (remainder filled in from reference TRBV28 and TRBJ2-1): DVKVTQSSRYLVKRTGEKVFLECVQDMDHENMFWYRQDPGLGLRLIYFSYDVKMKEKGDIPEGYSVSREKKERFSLILESASTNQTSMYLCASRKTGVHEQFFGPGTRLTVL.

The chain joins TRBV30 to TRBJ2-3, with D perhaps matching TRBD1 or TRBD2 (6 bases each). The CDR3 is 15 amino acids. Trimming took off 1 base at V and 5 bases at J, with 16 bases between the two ends. From germline, CDR1 is GTSNPN and CDR2 SVGIG (reference sequence). The CDR3 DNA reads as TGTGCCTGGAGTGGAGGGGGGCCGAGCTTAGATACGCAGTATTTT. As protein: CAWSGGGPSLDTQYF.

V and J are TRBV5-1 and TRBJ1-4; D is unclear. The ends were cut back, 6 bases at V and 10 bases at J, with 16 bases in the middle. CDR1 is SGHRS and CDR2 is YFSETQ in the germline V gene. This CDR3 has 13 residues. The CDR3 region is CASTPTLGGKLFF. The CDR3 DNA reads TGCGCCAGCACCCCGACTCTCGGTGGAAAACTGTTTTTT.

V gene TRBV29-1 combines with J gene TRBJ2-5, with 7 bases lining up with TRBD1. CDR1 is SQVTM, CDR2 ANQGSEA, per germline. Germline trimming cut 7 bases from V and 2 bases from J; bases unmatched to any gene: 7. The CDR3 sequence is 13 residues long. CDR3 in DNA: TGCAGCGCCCTCCGGGACAGTCAAGAGACCCAGTACTTC. Its protein product is CSALRDSQETQYF.

This clone was seen once. This chain joins TRBV19 and TRBJ1-2; perhaps TRBD1 as D (5 bases). The CDR3 covers 17 residues. Per germline, CDR1 LNHDA and CDR2 SQIVND (reference sequence). Trimming stripped 0 bases from V and 8 bases from J, with 22 bases between. The CDR3 loop reads CASSIDTGSRLVSGYTF. In nucleotides, the CDR3 is TGTGCCAGTAGTATAGATACAGGAAGCCGACTTGTTTCGGGCTACACCTTC.

A remark on this clone: In the same sample, other DNA sequences code for this CDR3. V and J are TRBV5-1 and TRBJ2-7; 8 positions match TRBD1. The V and J ends lost 4 bases and 0 bases, in that order; junction bases with no gene match: 6. The CDR3 contains 15 residues. Germline assignment: CDR1 SGHRS and CDR2 YFSETQ. CDR3 in DNA: TGCGCCAGCAGCCCGCGGACAGGGAGCTCCTACGAGCAGTACTTC. Its translation: CASSPRTGSSYEQYF.

This clone was detected once. The rearrangement links TRBV29-1 to TRBJ2-1; 14 bases agree with TRBD2. The germline CDR1 and CDR2 sequences are SQVTM and ANQGSEA. V was clipped by 1 base and J by 3 bases; unmatched bases: 8. This CDR3 has 18 residues. The CDR3 sequence is CSVEAAGLAGGYYNEQFF. CDR3 nucleotide sequence: TGCAGCGTTGAAGCCGCTGGACTAGCGGGGGGATACTACAATGAGCAGTTCTTC.

V is TRBV7-2 and J is TRBJ2-3, with unresolved D. Germline V gives CDR1 SGHTA, CDR2 FQGNSA. The V end was cut by 4 bases, the J end by 6 bases, with 14 bases between. The CDR3 is 14 residues long. CDR3 DNA: TGTGCCAGCAGCTCCGTGGTTTATCGGGATACGCAGTATTTT. Protein: CASSSVVYRDTQYF. The whole variable domain, remainder taken from reference TRBV7-2 and TRBJ2-3, is GAGVSQSPSNKVTEKGKDVELRCDPISGHTALYWYRQSLGQGLEFLIYFQGNSAPDKSGLPSDRFSAERTGGSVSTLTIQRTQQEDSAVYLCASSSVVYRDTQYFGPGTRLTVL.

The chain recombines TRBV5-5 with TRBJ1-2, with TRBD1 identical over 8 bases. The CDR3 runs 14 residues. CDR1 is SGHKS and CDR2 is YYEKEE in the germline V gene (reference sequence). V was pared by 4 bases and J by 2 bases, with 4 bases of the junction left unmatched. The DNA of the CDR3 is TGTGCCAGCAGCGCGGGACAGGCGAACTATGGCTACACCTTC. It is translated as CASSAGQANYGYTF.

The CDR3 nucleotides read TGCGCCAGCAGATGGACAGGGTACTGTGGTGAAAAACTGTTTTTT. It yields the protein CASRWTGYCGEKLFF. This chain uses TRBV10-1 with TRBJ1-4, with 8 nucleotides matching TRBD1. Looked up from germline, CDR1 is WNHNN and CDR2 is SYGVQD (reference sequence). The CDR3 is 15 residues long. V shed 6 bases and J 7 bases; nucleotides not matched to a gene: 10.

CDR3 protein: CASSFRQGEIYYGYTF. The CDR3 bases are TGTGCCAGCAGTTTTAGACAGGGGGAGATATACTATGGCTACACCTTC. This chain links TRBV28 with TRBJ1-2, with 9 bases matching TRBD1. In germline, CDR1 is MDHEN, CDR2 SYDVKM. The ends lost 3 bases at V and 3 bases at J; junction bases unmatched: 8. This CDR3 is 16 amino acids long.

V gene TRBV6-1 combines with J gene TRBJ1-5, with a weak D call TRBD1 (6 bases). This CDR3 has 16 amino acids. With 4 bases removed from V and 4 bases from J, the gap between germline ends came to 17 bases. Germline CDR1 reads MNHNS; CDR2 reads SASEGT. CDR3 protein: CASSVQTPGTNQPQHF. The CDR3, as DNA: TGTGCCAGCAGTGTACAGACCCCCGGGACAAATCAGCCCCAGCATTTT.

Of note for this clone: In the same sample, other DNA sequences code for this CDR3. The chain combines TRBV30 with TRBJ2-7, with a weak D call TRBD2 (6 bases). The germline V gene encodes CDR1 GTSNPN and CDR2 SVGIG (reference sequence). V lost 3 bases to trimming and J lost 1 base, with 7 bases between them. The CDR3 is 12 residues long. CDR3 DNA: TGTGCCTGGAGGGGGGGTTCCTACGAGCAGTACTTC. It translates to CAWRGGSYEQYF.

V and J are TRBV9 and TRBJ1-3, with 7 bases fitting TRBD1. The CDR3 covers 16 residues. Germline assignment: CDR1 SGDLS and CDR2 YYNGEE. Germline trimming cut 4 bases from V and 2 bases from J; bases unmatched to any gene: 9. The DNA for the CDR3 is TGTGCCAGCAGCAGACGGACAGGCGCCGCTGGAAACACCATATATTTT. It codes for CASSRRTGAAGNTIYF.

The rearrangement joins TRBV30 to TRBJ1-4; tentatively, D is TRBD1 (5 bases). V dropped 0 bases and J dropped 0 bases, with 20 bases sitting between them. This CDR3 spans 19 amino acids. Germline V gene data show CDR1 as GTSNPN and CDR2 as SVGIG (reference sequence). The DNA for the CDR3 is TGTGCCTGGAGTGTATGGGGGGTCCGAACCCCCACAACTAATGAAAAACTGTTTTTT. Translated: CAWSVWGVRTPTTNEKLFF.

The sample holds one count of this clone. The rearrangement uses TRBV5-1 and TRBJ2-6; D call uncertain. Trimming shortened V by 1 base and J by 2 bases, and 4 bases separated the two germline ends. Germline V gene data show CDR1 as SGHRS and CDR2 as YFSETQ. The CDR3 is 14 residues long. The CDR3 spells CASSLLAGANVLTF. DNA for the CDR3: TGCGCCAGCAGCTTGTTGGCTGGGGCCAACGTCCTGACTTTC.

This clone was observed once. This chain connects TRBV11-2 to TRBJ2-2; 7 bases agree with TRBD2. The V and J ends lost 6 bases and 7 bases, in that order; junction bases with no gene match: 8. The CDR3 has 14 residues. From germline, CDR1 is SGHAT and CDR2 FQNNGV. CDR3 region: CASRRTGGVGELFF. The CDR3 DNA reads TGTGCCAGCAGGAGGACGGGAGGCGTCGGGGAGCTGTTTTTT.

The chain carries TRBV2 and TRBJ2-5, with D perhaps TRBD2 (5 bases). The CDR3 covers 13 residues. Per germline, CDR1 SNHLY and CDR2 FYNNEI. V was trimmed by 5 bases and J by 2 bases, leaving 9 bases between them. The CDR3 bases are TGTGCCAGCAGTTCACGGGGACAAGAGACCCAGTACTTC. It is translated as CASSSRGQETQYF.

The J gene is TRBJ2-1, the V gene TRBV10-1, with D perhaps matching TRBD2 (5 bases). Looked up from germline, CDR1 is WNHNN and CDR2 is SYGVQD (reference sequence). The CDR3 spans 14 residues. The ends were cut back, 8 bases at V and 2 bases at J, with 13 bases in the middle. CDR3 in amino acids: CASLENGTYNEQFF. The CDR3 bases are TGCGCCAGCTTAGAGAACGGGACCTACAATGAGCAGTTCTTC.

This chain links TRBV5-1 with TRBJ2-7; 10 positions agree with TRBD2. Trimming at V came to 0 bases and at J to 2 bases, leaving 11 bases not matched to a gene. Germline values: CDR1 SGHRS, CDR2 YFSETQ. CDR3 size: 18 residues. The CDR3 DNA reads as TGCGCCAGCAGCTTGGTGGTTTCTAGCGGGAGTAGGGCCTACGAGCAGTACTTC. It codes for CASSLVVSSGSRAYEQYF.

CDR3 sequence (DNA): TGTGCTAGTGGTCGGGGAGGAGGAGAAGAGACCCAGTACTTC. Amino acids: CASGRGGGEETQYF. The chain carries TRBV12-5 and TRBJ2-5; D might be TRBD2 (6 bases). The V and J ends lost 5 bases and 3 bases respectively, with 13 bases between them. Per germline, CDR1 LGHNT and CDR2 FRNRAP. The CDR3 runs to 14 residues.

This clone was counted a single time. V is TRBV4-3 and J is TRBJ1-2, with D possibly being TRBD1 (5 bases). Germline CDR1 and CDR2: LGHNA and YSLEER. The CDR3 consists of 17 residues. Trimming left V 0 bases short and J 0 bases short, with 14 bases between. The CDR3 sequence: CASSQEVRDRANYGYTF. The CDR3 DNA follows: TGCGCCAGCAGCCAAGAGGTTCGTGACAGAGCTAACTATGGCTACACCTTC.

The genes are TRBV18 and TRBJ1-2, with 9 bases fitting TRBD1. CDR3 length: 14 amino acids. The V and J ends lost 4 bases and 4 bases, in that order; junction bases with no gene match: 4. Germline V lookup: CDR1 KGHSH, CDR2 LQKENI. In DNA form, the CDR3 reads TGTGCCAGCTCACGGGACAGGGACCCCTATGGCTACACCTTC. Translated, it gives CASSRDRDPYGYTF.

The chain joins TRBV18 to TRBJ1-1; D might be TRBD1 (6 bases). The CDR3 contains 12 residues. The V and J ends lost 4 bases and 3 bases respectively, with 6 bases between them. CDR1 and CDR2 (germline): KGHSH, LQKENI. The CDR3 coding sequence is TGTGCCAGCTCACAGGGGGACACTGAAGCTTTCTTT. Residues: CASSQGDTEAFF.

CDR3 protein: CASSFDGRGTGELFF. CDR3 coding DNA: TGCGCCAGCAGCTTCGATGGGAGAGGAACCGGGGAGCTGTTTTTT. The chain links TRBV5-1 to TRBJ2-2; TRBD2 might be the D (5 bases). Germline-derived CDR1 and CDR2 are SGHRS and YFSETQ. V was shortened by 2 bases and J by 5 bases, with 13 bases between the two germline ends. The CDR3 runs to 15 residues.